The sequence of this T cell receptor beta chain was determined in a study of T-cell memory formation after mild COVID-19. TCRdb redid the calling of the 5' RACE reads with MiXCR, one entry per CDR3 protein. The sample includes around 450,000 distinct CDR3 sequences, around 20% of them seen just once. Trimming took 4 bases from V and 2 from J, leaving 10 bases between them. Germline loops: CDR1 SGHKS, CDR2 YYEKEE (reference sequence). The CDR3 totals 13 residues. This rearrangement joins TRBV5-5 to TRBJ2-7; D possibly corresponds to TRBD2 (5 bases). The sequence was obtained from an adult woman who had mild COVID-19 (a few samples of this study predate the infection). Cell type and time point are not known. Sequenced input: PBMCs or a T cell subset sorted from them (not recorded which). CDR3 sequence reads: CASSVDGTYEQYF. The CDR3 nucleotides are TGTGCCAGCAGCGTCGACGGGACCTACGAGCAGTACTTC.